Presented here are 7 T cell receptor beta chains from one specimen sequenced in a study of response to subunit inactivated influenza vaccine (dated by TCRdb to 2016 to 2019). The library came from RT-PCR. Sequenced using an Illumina HiSeq 2500. TCRdb reanalyzed the raw reads on its own, using fastp at Q25 for trimming and MiXCR for clone calling, and kept in-frame beta chains. Rows merge per CDR3 protein into single entries with the most common DNA and genes. The sample table records around 200,000 distinct CDR3 sequences; approximately 14% of these occur just once. Clones ranked in the top ten supply roughly 25% of the sample. This material consisted of CD8+ T cells sorted from PBMCs, taken 5 days after vaccination. The receptor source for this set is a man between 50 and 59 years old who received an inactivated influenza vaccine. Donor details come from another sample of the same person, matched by shared clones.

This clonotype was seen a few times. The chain employs TRBV10-3 and TRBJ2-1; the D is unclear. CDR3 length: 16 amino acids. With 0 bases removed from V and 1 base from J, the gap between germline ends came to 10 bases. In germline, CDR1 is ENHRY, CDR2 SYGVKD. The CDR3 DNA reads TGTGCCATCAGTGAGTCGCTGGTCCTATCCTACAATGAGCAGTTCTTC. It is translated as CAISESLVLSYNEQFF.

The rearrangement joins TRBV12-3 or TRBV12-4 to TRBJ1-5; no definite D call. V was pared by 1 base and J by 7 bases, with 11 bases between. This CDR3 spans 14 amino acids. The CDR3: CASSLEGVRQPQHF. DNA of the CDR3: TGTGCCAGCAGTTTAGAGGGAGTCCGACAGCCCCAGCATTTT.

The table lists this clonotype with a few counts. This chain joins TRBV7-9 and TRBJ1-1; no reliable D call. Per germline, CDR1 SEHNR and CDR2 FQNEAQ (reference sequence). V dropped 6 bases and J dropped 0 bases, with 2 bases sitting between them. This CDR3 has 11 amino acids. CDR3 DNA sequence: TGTGCCAGCAGAATGAACACTGAAGCTTTCTTT. This encodes CASRMNTEAFF.

This clonotype appeared a few times. V usage is TRBV27 and J usage is TRBJ2-1; 10 positions match TRBD2. Germline trimming cut 2 bases from V and 9 bases from J; bases unmatched to any gene: 7. The CDR3 sequence is 15 residues long. Germline CDR1 and CDR2: MNHEY and SMNVEV (reference sequence). The CDR3 DNA reads as TGTGCCAGCAGTTTAGTAGCGGGAGGCTCAGTTGAGCAGTTCTTC. Amino acids: CASSLVAGGSVEQFF.

The table lists this clonotype with a few counts. The rearrangement links TRBV5-1 to TRBJ1-1, with TRBD1 matching 7 bases. Germline assignment: CDR1 SGHRS and CDR2 YFSETQ. The CDR3 loop spans 17 amino acids. The V segment lost 5 bases and the J segment 0 bases; nucleotides outside the gene matches: 13. The CDR3 sequence: CASRPRATGEMNTEAFF. The CDR3 DNA reads TGCGCCAGCAGACCGCGCGCTACAGGGGAAATGAACACTGAAGCTTTCTTT.

In its sample, this clonotype was seen a few times. V is TRBV28 and J is TRBJ2-1, with TRBD2 matching over 8 bases. Per the germline V gene, CDR1 is MDHEN and CDR2 is SYDVKM. The V segment lost 5 bases and the J segment 1 base; nucleotides outside the gene matches: 7. The CDR3 is 16 amino acids. Written as DNA, the CDR3 is TGTGCCAGCAGTCCCTTCGGGGGGGAATCCTACAATGAGCAGTTCTTC. This sequence encodes CASSPFGGESYNEQFF.

The chain has TRBV20-1 and TRBJ2-7; D is possibly TRBD1 or TRBD2 (5 bases each). V was shortened by 3 bases and J by 1 base, with 10 bases between the two germline ends. The germline CDR1 and CDR2 sequences are DFQATT and SNEGSKA (reference sequence). CDR3 length: 13 amino acids. CDR3 sequence (DNA): TGCAGTGCTAGGGGGACGAGGTCCTACGAGCAGTACTTC. It translates to CSARGTRSYEQYF.